This T cell receptor (beta chain) was recovered during a study of blood T cell repertoires in COVID-19. As for the study in general: Samples taken during acute and convalescent COVID-19 were collected in the United States, Italy and Spain. T cells, B-cell-depleted T cells, or PBMCs provided the cDNA or gDNA that served as material.

In the original processing: Amplification from reference gene primers served as the basis for estimated nucleated cell counts. The repertoire was sequenced with immunoSEQ multiplex PCR; TCRdb's copy has only in-frame clones and lacks some. The V and J calls and clone size are taken from that table; D and trimming were inferred from the DNA. The sample comprises 300,000 to 400,000 clones, roughly 86% of which are singletons, and 2% to 2.5% rests with the top ten. Patients in Seattle were enrolled during active infection, then followed longitudinally. The CDR3 contains 17 residues. V gave up 0 bases and J gave up 2 bases; unmatched junction bases: 6. Germline CDR1 SGHRS, CDR2 YFSETQ.

This chain joins TRBV5-1 and TRBJ2-3; 10 nucleotides match TRBD2. The sequence came from a woman aged 60-75 years with COVID-19, enrolled during active disease. Sequences were obtained from peripheral blood. The CDR3: CASSLGGSGGITDTQYF. CDR3 nucleotides: TGCGCCAGCAGCTTGGGAGGTAGCGGGGGGATCACAGATACGCAGTATTTT.